This passage covers 15 T cell receptor beta chains from one sample sequenced in a study of blood T cell repertoires in COVID-19. The protocol was immunoSEQ multiplex PCR, while the TCRdb copy is restricted to in-frame clones and leaves out a portion. The table lists around 220,000 clones, around 84% of them singletons. The material sequenced was PBMCs or T cells enriched from blood (not recorded which). The receptor set was obtained from a woman between 40 and 55 years old who had recovered from COVID-19.

The chain joins TRBV10-3 to TRBJ2-7, with a tentative D call TRBD1 (5 bases). Germline CDR1 reads ENHRY; CDR2 reads SYGVKD. The length of the CDR3 is 15 residues. Trimming cost V 2 bases and J 2 bases, with 13 bases left between them. CDR3 in DNA: TGTGCCATCAGTGAGGGTCAGGGTTGGCCCTACGAGCAGTACGTC. Translated, it gives CAISEGQGWPYEQYV.

CDR3 DNA: TGTGCCAGCTCACCCCCTACTCCCAGAGGGAGATCGGGGACTGAAGCTTTCTTT. Protein product: CASSPPTPRGRSGTEAFF. This chain connects TRBV18 to TRBJ1-1; D ambiguous. Trimming took 3 bases from V and 5 from J, leaving 25 bases between them. CDR3 length: 18 residues. Germline V gene sequence: CDR1 KGHSH, CDR2 LQKENI.

This sequence joins TRBV10-3 and TRBJ1-2; TRBD1 might be the D (6 bases). This CDR3 contains 15 residues. Germline V gene data show CDR1 as ENHRY and CDR2 as SYGVKD. Between the trimmed V and J ends, which lost 6 bases and 5 bases, there was a span of 19 bases. The CDR3 bases are TGTGCCATCAGCTCGTCAGGGGATGATGGATATGGCTACACCTTC. This sequence encodes CAISSSGDDGYGYTF.

This chain links TRBV28 with TRBJ1-2; a possible D gene is TRBD1 (5 bases). The germline V and J ends were trimmed by 10 bases and 3 bases, with 18 bases remaining between them. CDR3 length: 14 amino acids. Germline lookup yields CDR1 MDHEN and CDR2 SYDVKM. The CDR3 protein is CAISRDLPDYGYTF. The CDR3 region has the DNA TGTGCCATCAGCCGGGACTTACCTGACTATGGCTACACCTTC.

In this sample, this clone turned up a few times. The chain recombines TRBV19 with TRBJ1-1; D is possibly TRBD1 (6 bases). The CDR3 totals 18 residues. The V gene's germline CDR1 is LNHDA and CDR2 SQIVND (reference sequence). V lost 6 bases and J 2 bases, leaving 25 bases between the germline ends. CDR3 DNA: TGTGCCAGTAGCGATCTAGTCCGGGTGGACAGAGCAAACACTGAAGCTTTCTTT. Its translation is CASSDLVRVDRANTEAFF.

The V call is TRBV4-1, the J call TRBJ1-2; 8 bases line up with TRBD1. Germline lookup yields CDR1 MGHRA and CDR2 YSYEKL. The CDR3 sequence is 15 residues long. V was pared by 1 base and J by 5 bases, with 6 bases of the junction left unmatched. The CDR3 sequence is CASSQVETGAYGYTF. CDR3 DNA: TGCGCCAGCAGCCAAGTTGAGACAGGGGCTTATGGCTACACCTTC.

The rearrangement links TRBV12-2 to TRBJ2-7; the table's D call TRBD2 went unverified against the DNA. TRBV12-2 is assigned pseudogene status. This CDR3 is built from 17 residues. The CDR3 loop is CASRLVRSSATDYEQYF. The CDR3, as DNA: TGTGCAAGTCGCTTAGTGAGGAGTTCCGCAACGGACTACGAGCAGTACTTC.

There are a few counts of this clone. The CDR3 reads CASSSSGEGLGNEQFF. The CDR3 coding sequence is TGTGCCAGCAGTTCCTCGGGGGAGGGCCTAGGGAATGAGCAGTTCTTC. The chain uses TRBV27 and TRBJ2-1; TRBD2 matches at 7 bases. Per the germline V gene, CDR1 is MNHEY and CDR2 is SMNVEV (reference sequence). The V and J ends lost 4 bases and 7 bases, in that order; junction bases with no gene match: 13. The CDR3 has 16 amino acids.

The chain combines TRBV6-5 with TRBJ1-1; 7 nucleotides line up with TRBD1. The J segment lost 4 bases and the V segment lost 8 bases, leaving 7 bases of the junction unmatched. Germline-derived CDR1 and CDR2 are MNHEY and SVGAGI. This CDR3 region has 13 residues. The CDR3 sequence is CASPTGLGTEAFF. The CDR3, as DNA: TGTGCCAGCCCGACAGGGCTAGGCACTGAAGCTTTCTTT.

The chain links TRBV3-1 (or the pseudogene TRBV3-2) to TRBJ2-3; possible D gene TRBD2, 6 bases. V shed 3 bases and J shed 1 base, with 14 bases lying between them. This CDR3 region has 16 residues. Germline CDR1 is LGHDT and CDR2 is YNNKEL (reference sequence). The CDR3 loop reads CASSHAGLLRTDTQYF. The CDR3 bases are TGTGCCAGCAGCCACGCGGGACTTCTACGCACAGATACGCAGTATTTT.

This sequence joins TRBV5-1 and TRBJ2-1, with D uncertain. The CDR3 loop spans 16 amino acids. Germline CDR1 is SGHRS and CDR2 is YFSETQ. The ends were cut back, 0 bases at V and 6 bases at J, with 16 bases in the middle. Here the CDR3 reads CASSLGSADPFNEQFF. CDR3 nucleotide sequence: TGCGCCAGCAGCTTGGGGAGCGCTGACCCCTTCAATGAGCAGTTCTTC. The full variable domain, completed using reference TRBV5-1 and TRBJ2-1, is KAGVTQTPRYLIKTRGQQVTLSCSPISGHRSVSWYQQTPGQGLQFLFEYFSETQRNKGNFPGRFSGRQFSNSRSEMNVSTLELGDSALYLCASSLGSADPFNEQFFGPGTRLTVL.

This clone came up once. The V call is TRBV5-1, the J call TRBJ2-7, with D maybe TRBD1 (6 bases). The germline V gene encodes CDR1 SGHRS and CDR2 YFSETQ. Trimming shortened V by 0 bases and J by 0 bases, and 10 bases separated the two germline ends. The CDR3 loop spans 15 amino acids. The DNA of the CDR3 is TGCGCCAGCAGCTTGGCCGGGACATACTCCTACGAGCAGTACTTC. Translating it yields CASSLAGTYSYEQYF.

In this sample, this clone turned up many times. The genes are TRBV5-6 and TRBJ1-2; D might be TRBD1 (6 bases). With 3 bases removed from V and 1 base from J, the gap between germline ends came to 16 bases. The CDR3 length is 16 residues. Germline loops: CDR1 SGHDT, CDR2 YYEEEE. The CDR3 is CASSSAGTRYNYGYTF. The CDR3 nucleotides read TGTGCCAGCAGCTCCGCCGGGACACGATATAACTATGGCTACACCTTC.

The chain is built from TRBV12-5 and TRBJ2-2; possibly TRBD2 for D (6 bases). Trimming took off 0 bases at V and 4 bases at J, with 15 bases between the two ends. Germline loops: CDR1 LGHNT, CDR2 FRNRAP. The CDR3 runs 17 residues. Here the CDR3 reads CASGLVGRGRVTGELFF. CDR3 coding DNA: TGTGCTAGTGGTTTGGTAGGGCGGGGCCGGGTCACCGGGGAGCTGTTTTTT.

The gene calls are TRBV10-3 and TRBJ2-5; 7 bases align to TRBD2. CDR3 length: 16 residues. CDR1 and CDR2 (germline): ENHRY, SYGVKD. V gave up 6 bases and J gave up 2 bases; unmatched junction bases: 12. The CDR3 bases are TGTGCCATCAGCTCTGGTATAGCGGGTAATCAAGAGACCCAGTACTTC. Its translation is CAISSGIAGNQETQYF.